These 13 T cell receptor beta chains were all obtained from the same sample, sequenced in a study of blood T cell repertoires in COVID-19. Some clones are missing from TCRdb's copy, which holds only in-frame ones; the method was immunoSEQ multiplex PCR. The table has approximately 88,000 clones, around 90% seen once. The sequenced sample was peripheral blood. These receptors were taken from a male donor with acute or convalescent COVID-19.

This clone occurred a few times. The chain has TRBV15 and TRBJ1-1; D may be TRBD1 (5 bases). There are 15 residues in the CDR3. The germline CDR1 and CDR2 sequences are LNHNV and YYDKDF (reference sequence). V lost 2 bases, J lost 5 bases, and 15 bases lay in between. CDR3 sequence reads: CATSRLGQGGTEAFF. CDR3 coding DNA: TGTGCCACCAGCAGATTGGGGCAGGGTGGAACTGAAGCTTTCTTT.

The genes are TRBV5-4 and TRBJ2-7; 8 bases agree with TRBD2. Per the germline V gene, CDR1 is SGHNT and CDR2 is YYREEE (reference sequence). With V trimmed by 0 bases and J by 0 bases, 2 bases remained unmatched. CDR3 length: 15 amino acids. CDR3 amino acids: CASSLAGGASYEQYF. In nucleotides, the CDR3 is TGTGCCAGCAGCTTGGCCGGGGGGGCCTCCTACGAGCAGTACTTC.

This rearrangement joins TRBV7-2 to TRBJ1-1; D ambiguous. Trimming left V 5 bases short and J 3 bases short, with 10 bases between. Germline-derived CDR1 and CDR2 are SGHTA and FQGNSA. This CDR3 is 13 amino acids long. The CDR3 is CASSIQTDTEAFF. The CDR3 nucleotides read TGTGCCAGCAGCATACAGACGGACACTGAAGCTTTCTTT.

The rearrangement uses TRBV5-6 and TRBJ2-2; 9 bases agree with TRBD2. The trim removed 2 bases at V and 5 bases at J, leaving 7 bases unmatched. The germline V gene encodes CDR1 SGHDT and CDR2 YYEEEE. The CDR3 is 16 residues long. DNA of the CDR3: TGTGCCAGCAGCTTAGTAGCGGGGGTCGGAACCGGGGAGCTGTTTTTT. Its translation is CASSLVAGVGTGELFF.

Only one count was recorded for this clone. The CDR3 DNA reads as TGTGCCAGCAGCTTGGCTAGCGGGGGGGCGTCTGAGCAGTTCTTC. Translated, it gives CASSLASGGASEQFF. The V and J genes are TRBV5-4 and TRBJ2-1; 12 nucleotides align to TRBD2. This CDR3 is built from 15 residues. Germline V gives CDR1 SGHNT, CDR2 YYREEE (reference sequence). Trimming took 0 bases from V and 9 from J; bases not matched to a gene: 4.

The chain uses TRBV2 and TRBJ2-1, with 7 bases that match TRBD2. Germline CDR1 and CDR2: SNHLY and FYNNEI. Trimming cost V 4 bases and J 6 bases; bases outside gene matches: 9. CDR3 size: 15 residues. The CDR3 region has the DNA TGTGCCAGCAGTGCCGGGACTATCCCCGGCAATGAGCAGTTCTTC. Translated: CASSAGTIPGNEQFF.

The chain uses TRBV19 and TRBJ1-1; D unresolved. CDR1 and CDR2 from the germline V gene are LNHDA and SQIVND (reference sequence). The CDR3 runs to 12 residues. The V end was cut by 0 bases, the J end by 10 bases, with 9 bases between. CDR3 sequence: CASSIDAGSAFF. CDR3 DNA sequence: TGTGCCAGTAGTATAGATGCAGGATCAGCTTTCTTT.

This sequence joins TRBV11-2 and TRBJ2-3, with D unclear. The CDR3 covers 15 residues. Germline V gene lookup returns CDR1 SGHAT and CDR2 FQNNGV. With 6 bases removed from V and 0 bases from J, the gap between germline ends came to 13 bases. CDR3 nucleotide sequence: TGTGCCAGCAGTATGTCTTGGGCCAGCACAGATACGCAGTATTTT. As protein: CASSMSWASTDTQYF.

This chain uses TRBV5-1 with TRBJ2-7, with TRBD1 matching 7 bases. J gave up 1 base and V 4 bases, and 5 bases lay outside the gene matches. The germline V gene encodes CDR1 SGHRS and CDR2 YFSETQ. This CDR3 comprises 14 residues. The CDR3, as DNA: TGCGCCAGCAGCCCGGGACAGATTTCCTACGAGCAGTACTTC. This gives the protein CASSPGQISYEQYF.

The V gene is TRBV29-1, the J gene TRBJ2-3; TRBD1 might be the D (6 bases). Looked up from germline, CDR1 is SQVTM and CDR2 is ANQGSEA. The CDR3 consists of 14 residues. Trimming took 7 bases from V and 0 from J, leaving 14 bases between them. The CDR3 reads CSGDRPLSTDTQYF. CDR3 nucleotide sequence: TGCAGCGGAGACAGGCCCCTAAGCACAGATACGCAGTATTTT.

This sequence joins TRBV28 and TRBJ1-1; D gene uncertain. Trimming pared 5 bases from V and 6 bases from J, leaving 10 bases between. CDR1 and CDR2 (germline): MDHEN, SYDVKM. CDR3 length equals 12 residues. The CDR3 is CASSPLFAEAFF. CDR3 nucleotides: TGTGCCAGCAGTCCTCTTTTCGCTGAAGCTTTCTTT.

Notes on this clone: One end of the junction varies from germline; a read error may be responsible. This chain joins TRBV4-1 and TRBJ2-2; possibly TRBD2 for D (6 bases). CDR3 size: 18 residues. CDR1 is MGHRA and CDR2 is YSYEKL in the germline V gene. In nucleotides, the CDR3 is TGCGCCAGCAGCCATATGGGTCGGAGGGGCTTGAACTCCGGGGAGCTGTTTTTT. Residues: CASSHMGRRGLNSGELFF.

This clone was recorded once. This chain joins TRBV3-1 (or the pseudogene TRBV3-2) and TRBJ1-1; the D is unclear. Germline assignment: CDR1 LGHDT and CDR2 YNNKEL (reference sequence). Trimming cost V 4 bases and J 4 bases, with 13 bases left between them. This CDR3 spans 14 amino acids. CDR3 residues: CASSRTFEGTEAFF. Here the CDR3 DNA reads TGTGCCAGCAGCCGAACATTTGAGGGCACTGAAGCTTTCTTT.